These T cell receptor beta chains were read from a single sample in a study of T-cell memory formation after mild COVID-19. One entry per CDR3 protein, called by TCRdb with MiXCR from the 5' RACE reads. In the table there are 300,000 to 350,000 distinct CDR3 sequences, approximately 14% of which are singletons. The sequenced sample was PBMCs or a T cell subset sorted from them (not recorded which). These receptors all come from a man in his late teens or twenties who had mild COVID-19 (a few samples of this study predate the infection). Cell type and time point are not known. Each CDR3 is given with its conserved first and last residue. The order of the fields is J gene, V gene, clone size, D gene, CDR3 protein, CDR3 DNA. D genes are given only for firm matches. For some rows the clone size is stated as once, few or many, or as a class when expanded; others skip it.

TRBJ2-5 TRBV7-6 NA NA CASSLEAGRKETQYF TGTGCCAGCAGCTTAGAGGCAGGGAGGAAAGAGACCCAGTACTTC
TRBJ2-3 TRBV2 NA NA CASSESSVHDTQYF TGTGCCAGCAGTGAGAGTAGCGTGCACGATACGCAGTATTTT
TRBJ1-5 TRBV20-1 NA TRBD1 CSAGDRVVLGQPQHF TGCAGTGCTGGTGACAGGGTTGTATTAGGTCAGCCCCAGCATTTT
TRBJ1-1 TRBV7-9 once NA CASSPRVMGTEAFF TGTGCCAGCAGCCCGAGGGTCATGGGCACTGAAGCTTTCTTT
TRBJ2-1 TRBV7-9 NA TRBD2 CASGGGGNNEQFF TGTGCCAGCGGGGGCGGGGGGAACAATGAGCAGTTCTTC
TRBJ2-5 TRBV7-8 NA NA CASSFKRVWETQYF TGTGCCAGCAGCTTCAAGCGGGTCTGGGAGACCCAGTACTTC
TRBJ2-1 TRBV7-2 few NA CASSRFRDNEQFF TGTGCCAGCAGCCGTTTCCGGGACAATGAGCAGTTCTTC
TRBJ2-7 TRBV5-1 few TRBD1 CASSRGQGLSVDEQYF TGCGCCAGCAGCCGAGGACAGGGGTTATCGGTCGACGAGCAGTACTTC
TRBJ2-3 TRBV7-2 NA TRBD2 CASSRGGPSDTQYF TGTGCCAGCAGCCGCGGGGGGCCTTCAGATACGCAGTATTTT
TRBJ2-1 TRBV29-1 NA TRBD1 CSVPKRDSLPYNEQFF TGCAGCGTCCCAAAGAGGGACAGCCTTCCCTACAATGAGCAGTTCTTC
TRBJ2-1 TRBV7-8 NA NA CASSPWTVAHEQFF TGTGCCAGCAGCCCCTGGACTGTAGCTCATGAGCAGTTCTTC
TRBJ2-4 TRBV4-1 NA NA CASSLPGGDIQYF TGCGCCAGCAGCCTCCCAGGAGGGGACATTCAGTACTTC
TRBJ1-5 TRBV29-1 NA NA CSVVQGNQPQHF TGCAGCGTTGTGCAGGGTAATCAGCCCCAGCATTTT
TRBJ2-7 TRBV10-3 NA NA CAISENSLLDEQYF TGTGCCATCAGTGAGAACAGCCTCCTGGACGAGCAGTACTTC
TRBJ2-7 TRBV6-5 few NA CASSYSSGLSYEQYF TGTGCCAGCAGTTACTCATCAGGGTTATCCTACGAGCAGTACTTC
TRBJ1-2 TRBV7-9 NA NA CASSLRGTLLFYGYTF TGTGCCAGCAGCTTGAGGGGGACGCTCCTATTTTATGGCTACACCTTC
TRBJ1-6 TRBV6-5 few NA CASSQTGFSYNSPLHF TGTGCCAGCAGTCAAACAGGGTTCTCCTATAATTCACCCCTCCACTTT
TRBJ2-1 TRBV7-2 NA NA CASSRKIGDEQFF TGTGCCAGCAGTCGGAAGATTGGGGATGAGCAGTTCTTC
TRBJ2-4 TRBV5-6 many NA CASSSTLNIQYF TGTGCCAGCAGCTCAACTTTGAACATTCAGTACTTC
TRBJ2-5 TRBV4-1 few TRBD1 CASSQLQGPQETQYF TGCGCCAGCAGCCAACTACAGGGGCCCCAAGAGACCCAGTACTTC
TRBJ2-7 TRBV18 few NA CASSRGVVGNYEQYF TGTGCCAGCTCACGGGGAGTCGTGGGGAACTACGAGCAGTACTTC
TRBJ2-2 TRBV4-1 NA NA CASSQDTPRPNTGELFF TGCGCCAGCAGCCAAGATACCCCGCGGCCCAACACCGGGGAGCTGTTTTTT